This T cell receptor beta chain was identified in a study of T-cell memory formation after mild COVID-19. TCRdb redid the calling of the 5' RACE reads with MiXCR, one entry per CDR3 protein. The profile shows about 420,000 distinct CDR3 sequences, roughly a quarter of them singletons. Findings and limits, study-wide: Contracting CD8+ clones were enriched in EMRA, CD4+ mainly in CM and EM.

As for this clonotype: What it binds is not known.

The CDR3 extends over 16 amino acids. The J segment lost 0 bases and the V segment lost 5 bases, leaving 6 bases of the junction unmatched. The germline CDR1 and CDR2 sequences are SNHLY and FYNNEI. The TCR comes from an adult woman who had mild COVID-19 (a few samples of this study predate the infection). Cell type and time point are not known. The chain recombines TRBV2 with TRBJ2-1, with TRBD2 identical over 8 bases. Sequencing was done on a sample of PBMCs or a T cell subset sorted from them (not recorded which). DNA of the CDR3: TGTGCCAGCAGTCAGAAGCGGGAGAGCTCCTACAATGAGCAGTTCTTC. Protein: CASSQKRESSYNEQFF.